Presented here are 10 T cell receptor beta chains from one specimen sequenced in a study of T cell changes during pregnancy in multiple sclerosis. Profiled with immunoSEQ multiplex PCR; TCRdb holds only in-frame clones, not every one. The table has around 25,000 clones, about 85% seen once. The specimen comprised CD8+ T cells from peripheral blood mononuclear cells, sampled in the first trimester of pregnancy. Receptor source: a female donor in good health, enrolled as a control in a pregnancy study.

The chain recombines TRBV6-1 with TRBJ2-1, with 10 bases aligning to TRBD2. The CDR3 extends over 15 amino acids. In germline, CDR1 is MNHNS, CDR2 SASEGT. Trimming took 3 bases from V and 2 from J; bases not matched to a gene: 1. As DNA, the CDR3 is TGTGCCAGCAGTGATACTAGCGGGGCCTACAATGAGCAGTTCTTC. This encodes CASSDTSGAYNEQFF.

CDR3 protein: CATPRGQGNEKLFF. The CDR3 DNA sequence: TGTGCCACCCCGAGGGGACAGGGGAATGAAAAACTGTTTTTT. The genes are TRBV7-9 and TRBJ1-4; 10 positions match TRBD1. The V gene end was trimmed by 10 bases and the J gene end by 5 bases; junction bases not matched to a gene: 7. The CDR3 is 14 amino acids. Germline V gene data show CDR1 as SEHNR and CDR2 as FQNEAQ (reference sequence).

In regard to this clone: At one boundary the junction diverges from the germline segment, which might be a read error. The J gene is TRBJ1-5, the V gene TRBV7-2; 8 bases align to TRBD1. Looked up from germline, CDR1 is SGHTA and CDR2 is FQGNSA. This CDR3 has 16 residues. The CDR3, as DNA: TGTGCCAGCAGTTTAGGACAGGGCTTTAGCAATCAGCCCCAGCATTTT. Its translation: CASSLGQGFSNQPQHF.

This clone showed up just once. This rearrangement joins TRBV7-2 to TRBJ1-5; 8 bases are shared with TRBD1. The junction had 3 bases not matched to a gene; V was cut back by 1 base and J by 7 bases. Germline V gives CDR1 SGHTA, CDR2 FQGNSA. This CDR3 has 14 residues. The CDR3 spells CASSLGGTGQPQHF. The CDR3 region has the DNA TGTGCCAGCAGCTTAGGAGGGACAGGACAGCCCCAGCATTTT.

With respect to this clone: A read error may account for a junction end that differs from germline. The V call is TRBV10-2, the J call TRBJ2-5; 7 nucleotides line up with TRBD2. CDR1 and CDR2 from the germline V gene are WSHSY and SAAADI. The CDR3 covers 15 residues. DNA for the CDR3: TGCGCCAGCAGTTCTACCGGGAGGATTAAAGAGGCCCAGTACTTC. Protein sequence: CASSSTGRIKEAQYF.

This chain connects TRBV7-3 to TRBJ2-1; D is possibly TRBD1 (5 bases). The CDR3 runs 15 residues. Germline V gene sequence: CDR1 SGHTA, CDR2 FQGTGA. V lost 5 bases and J lost 1, with 12 bases in between. For the CDR3, the DNA is TGTGCCAGCAGCACCAGGGTAGGGTCCTACAATGAGCAGTTCTTC. Translating gives CASSTRVGSYNEQFF.

J is TRBJ1-5 and V is TRBV7-8; D gene uncertain. Germline V gives CDR1 SGHVS, CDR2 FQNEAQ. CDR3 length: 15 residues. Trimming took off 2 bases at V and 6 bases at J, with 14 bases between the two ends. The CDR3, as DNA: TGTGCCAGCAGCTTAATTATGGGCGAGGGTCAGCCCCAGCATTTT. Its protein product is CASSLIMGEGQPQHF.

The chain has TRBV6-4 and TRBJ2-6, with 8 bases matching TRBD1. Germline V CDR1 and CDR2: MRHNA, SNTAGT. The CDR3 has 15 amino acids. V lost 5 bases, J lost 2 bases, and 2 bases stayed unmatched. The CDR3 sequence is CASSLDRAGANVLTF. The CDR3 DNA reads TGTGCCAGCAGTCTGGACAGGGCTGGGGCCAACGTCCTGACTTTC.

The chain employs TRBV30 and TRBJ2-3; 12 positions agree with TRBD2. There are 16 residues in the CDR3. V shed 2 bases, J shed 4 bases, and the junction held 7 bases outside the gene matches. Per germline, CDR1 GTSNPN and CDR2 SVGIG (reference sequence). DNA for the CDR3: TGTGCCTGGAGTCCCCCGGGACTAGCGGGTTCAGATACGCAGTATTTT. It codes for CAWSPPGLAGSDTQYF.

The chain uses TRBV7-8 and TRBJ2-2; D is perhaps TRBD1 (6 bases). Per germline, CDR1 SGHVS and CDR2 FQNEAQ. The CDR3 is 14 amino acids. V gave up 7 bases and J gave up 1 base, with 10 bases separating them. The CDR3 region is CASIDRRNTGELFF. CDR3 nucleotides: TGTGCCAGCATCGACAGGAGGAACACCGGGGAGCTGTTTTTT.